This T cell receptor beta chain emerged from a study of blood T cell repertoires in COVID-19. Study background: Nucleic acid was either cDNA or gDNA, and it came from T cells, B-cell-depleted T cells, or PBMCs.

Deletions cut 6 bases from V and 0 bases from J, with 16 bases between. Germline V gives CDR1 KGHSH, CDR2 LQKENI. This CDR3 contains 16 residues. The authors' processing: The assay estimated nucleated cells by amplifying reference gene primers. Profiled with immunoSEQ multiplex PCR; TCRdb holds only in-frame clones, not every one. V and J calls and clone size come straight from that table; D and trimming were deduced from the DNA. The sample lists 150,000 or so clones; about 89% were seen once. Sequencing was carried out using peripheral blood. The source of this sequence is a man aged 50 to 60 with acute or convalescent COVID-19. The chain employs TRBV18 and TRBJ2-3; possible D gene TRBD2, 5 bases. In nucleotides, the CDR3 is TGTGCCAGCTCTCTTAGCGCGAAGATAAGCACAGATACGCAGTATTTT. It translates to CASSLSAKISTDTQYF.